Shown below are 26 T cell receptor beta chains from a single sample sequenced in a study of a mutant IDH1 vaccine in newly diagnosed glioma. As for time point: week 35, safety follow-up. In every dose of vaccine, 300 ug of mutant IDH1 20-mer peptide was given alongside topical imiquimod. Here immunoSEQ multiplex PCR was the method, and the copy in TCRdb shows in-frame clones only, minus some. This sample has fewer than 55,000 clones, with 81% found just once. Their target antigens are unknown. This specimen was PBMCs, taken from a glioma patient whose treatment included an IDH1 peptide vaccine. The receptors come from a woman between 40 and 50 years old with glioma. Some clones in this sample may be carry-over from other donors' samples.

The rearrangement joins TRBV4-1 to TRBJ2-7; D not resolved. Germline-derived CDR1 and CDR2 are MGHRA and YSYEKL. The CDR3 runs 12 residues. The V end was cut by 1 base, the J end by 5 bases, with 6 bases between. The CDR3 here is CASSQVRNEQYF. CDR3 DNA: TGCGCCAGCAGCCAAGTTCGAAACGAGCAGTACTTC.

The chain links TRBV29-1 to TRBJ2-2; perhaps D is TRBD1 or TRBD2 (5 bases each). The CDR3 contains 15 residues. V lost 0 bases, J lost 6 bases, and 14 bases lay in between. Looked up from germline, CDR1 is SQVTM and CDR2 is ANQGSEA. CDR3 loop: CSVEERGPQAGELFF. The CDR3 nucleotides read TGCAGCGTTGAAGAGAGGGGTCCCCAGGCCGGGGAGCTGTTTTTT.

In this sample, this clone turned up a few times. The chain uses TRBV7-9 and TRBJ2-6; D might be TRBD1 (6 bases). The V gene's germline CDR1 is SEHNR and CDR2 FQNEAQ (reference sequence). V dropped 3 bases and J dropped 2 bases, with 8 bases sitting between them. This CDR3 contains 15 residues. CDR3 in DNA: TGTGCCAGCAGCTTCTCAGGGGCTGGGGCCAACGTCCTGACTTTC. Translated: CASSFSGAGANVLTF. The full variable domain, with the rest looked up from reference TRBV7-9 and TRBJ2-6, is DTGVSQNPRHKITKRGQNVTFRCDPISEHNRLYWYRQTLGQGPEFLTYFQNEAQLEKSRLLSDRFSAERPKGSFSTLEIQRTEQGDSAMYLCASSFSGAGANVLTFGAGSRLTVL.

The rearrangement uses TRBV28 and TRBJ2-2; TRBD1 matches 7 bases. The V gene end was trimmed by 5 bases and the J gene end by 4 bases; junction bases not matched to a gene: 10. Germline V gene lookup returns CDR1 MDHEN and CDR2 SYDVKM. The CDR3 runs to 16 residues. As DNA, the CDR3 is TGTGCCAGCAGTCCGCCACAGGGGTCGGGCACCGGGGAGCTGTTTTTT. Translation: CASSPPQGSGTGELFF. The entire variable domain, with the rest obtained from reference TRBV28 and TRBJ2-2, is as follows: DVKVTQSSRYLVKRTGEKVFLECVQDMDHENMFWYRQDPGLGLRLIYFSYDVKMKEKGDIPEGYSVSREKKERFSLILESASTNQTSMYLCASSPPQGSGTGELFFGEGSRLTVL.

The chain recombines TRBV9 with TRBJ2-1, with TRBD1 as a possible D gene (5 bases). Germline CDR1 SGDLS, CDR2 YYNGEE. The CDR3 is 14 residues long. V was clipped by 2 bases and J by 7 bases, with 13 bases between them. For the CDR3, the DNA is TGTGCCAGCAGCGTTATGGCAGCAGGGAATGAGCAGTTCTTC. Its protein is CASSVMAAGNEQFF. The whole variable domain, remainder taken from reference TRBV9 and TRBJ2-1, is DSGVTQTPKHLITATGQRVTLRCSPRSGDLSVYWYQQSLDQGLQFLIQYYNGEERAKGNILERFSAQQFPDLHSELNLSSLELGDSALYFCASSVMAAGNEQFFGPGTRLTVL.

The chain links TRBV4-2 to TRBJ2-7; unclear D gene. CDR1 is LGHNA and CDR2 is YNFKEQ in the germline V gene. Between the trimmed V and J ends, which lost 0 bases and 1 base, there was a span of 7 bases. The CDR3 covers 14 residues. This CDR3 reads CASSQEGESYEQYF. CDR3 sequence (DNA): TGTGCCAGCAGCCAAGAAGGTGAGTCCTACGAGCAGTACTTC.

The V and J genes are TRBV5-5 and TRBJ1-6; possibly TRBD1 for D (6 bases). V was pared by 0 bases and J by 12 bases, with 10 bases between. Germline CDR1 reads SGHKS; CDR2 reads YYEKEE (reference sequence). This CDR3 contains 13 residues. This CDR3 is CASSLGGARPLHF. The CDR3 DNA follows: TGTGCCAGCAGCTTGGGGGGGGCCAGACCCCTCCACTTT.

V usage is TRBV2 and J usage is TRBJ2-5; perhaps D is TRBD1 or TRBD2 (5 bases each). The CDR3 is 15 amino acids. Trimming removed 9 bases at V and 4 bases at J, with 21 bases between. The germline CDR1 and CDR2 sequences are SNHLY and FYNNEI. CDR3 nucleotide sequence: TGTGCCAGTACGCCAAATTCAGGGAGTAGAGAGACCCAGTACTTC. It yields the protein CASTPNSGSRETQYF.

CDR3 nucleotides: TGCGCCAGCAGGCTAGAGGCAGGACTAGCGGGAGGGCGAGGCACCGGGGAGCTGTTTTTT. It encodes CASRLEAGLAGGRGTGELFF. The chain carries TRBV5-1 and TRBJ2-2, with TRBD2 matching 15 bases. Germline values: CDR1 SGHRS, CDR2 YFSETQ. The CDR3 loop spans 20 amino acids. V lost 5 bases, J lost 4 bases, and 15 bases stayed unmatched.

The chain joins TRBV6-4 to TRBJ1-1; D perhaps matches TRBD1 (5 bases). With 3 bases removed from V and 4 bases from J, the gap between germline ends came to 12 bases. This CDR3 has 14 amino acids. Germline V CDR1 and CDR2: MRHNA, SNTAGT. CDR3: CASSEGEGSTEAFF. In DNA form, the CDR3 reads TGTGCCAGCAGTGAAGGGGAGGGAAGCACTGAAGCTTTCTTT.

This clone appeared a few times. DNA of the CDR3: TGTGCCAGCAGCTTCGAAACAGGGGTAAACACCATATATTTT. This codes for CASSFETGVNTIYF. The V and J genes are TRBV5-4 and TRBJ1-3, with TRBD1 matching over 7 bases. J gave up 6 bases and V 2 bases, and 5 bases lay outside the gene matches. CDR1 and CDR2 from the germline V gene are SGHNT and YYREEE (reference sequence). This CDR3 is 14 amino acids long.

Relative to its sample, this clone is medium-sized. This chain connects TRBV7-8 to TRBJ2-5; TRBD1 might be the D (5 bases). Germline V lookup: CDR1 SGHVS, CDR2 FQNEAQ. The CDR3 length is 15 residues. V shed 7 bases and J shed 2 bases, with 17 bases lying between them. CDR3 in DNA: TGTGCCAGCACCTCAGGCAGGGCGAATCAAGAGACCCAGTACTTC. Its translation is CASTSGRANQETQYF.

The chain employs TRBV6-5 and TRBJ1-3; D may be TRBD1 (6 bases). Germline V gene data show CDR1 as MNHEY and CDR2 as SVGAGI. The CDR3 is 14 residues long. Trimming took 8 bases from V and 0 from J, leaving 11 bases between them. In DNA, the CDR3 is TGTGCCAGCCAGGACAGAAACTCTGGAAACACCATATATTTT. This encodes CASQDRNSGNTIYF.

This chain links TRBV28 with TRBJ1-5; 9 bases line up with TRBD1. After removal of 1 base from V and 5 bases from J, the junction contained 6 bases not matched to a gene. CDR1 and CDR2 (germline): MDHEN, SYDVKM. The length of the CDR3 is 16 residues. The CDR3 region has the DNA TGTGCCAGCAGTTTATACCCGGACAGGGGCTATCAGCCCCAGCATTTT. It is translated as CASSLYPDRGYQPQHF.

V gene TRBV19 combines with J gene TRBJ2-5; 7 bases are shared with TRBD1. Germline V gene lookup returns CDR1 LNHDA and CDR2 SQIVND (reference sequence). With 1 base clipped from V and 2 bases from J, the junction kept 4 bases outside the gene matches. The CDR3 extends over 15 amino acids. The CDR3 loop is CASSIGAGGQETQYF. The DNA for the CDR3 is TGTGCCAGTAGTATAGGGGCAGGGGGACAAGAGACCCAGTACTTC.

V and J are TRBV7-3 and TRBJ2-2, with TRBD1 matching over 7 bases. Germline V gene data show CDR1 as SGHTA and CDR2 as FQGTGA. Unmatched junction bases numbered 6, after V lost 6 bases and J lost 5 bases. This CDR3 is built from 14 residues. The CDR3 nucleotides are TGTGCCAGCAGAAAGGGGACAGAGACCGGGGAGCTGTTTTTT. The encoded protein is CASRKGTETGELFF.

The CDR3 nucleotides read TGTGCCAGCAGTGCCGGGCGCCGAGGGGATACGCAGTATTTT. Its protein is CASSAGRRGDTQYF. The chain employs TRBV6-5 and TRBJ2-3, with TRBD2 as a possible D gene (5 bases). Between the trimmed V and J ends, which lost 5 bases and 6 bases, there was a span of 15 bases. The CDR3 is 14 residues long. Per germline, CDR1 MNHEY and CDR2 SVGAGI.

The V gene is TRBV5-6, the J gene TRBJ1-6; TRBD1 aligns across 8 bases. J was trimmed by 9 bases and V by 1 base; bases with no gene match: 9. This CDR3 is built from 16 residues. Germline CDR1 and CDR2: SGHDT and YYEEEE. CDR3 amino acids: CASSLTRTGLGSPLHF. CDR3 bases: TGTGCCAGCAGCTTGACCCGGACAGGGTTAGGTTCACCCCTCCACTTT.

The rearrangement uses TRBV15 and TRBJ2-6; D unclear. V shed 4 bases and J shed 2 bases, with 3 bases lying between them. Per germline, CDR1 LNHNV and CDR2 YYDKDF (reference sequence). The CDR3 spans 13 residues. CDR3 sequence (DNA): TGTGCCACCAGCACCACTGGGGCCAACGTCCTGACTTTC. Amino acids: CATSTTGANVLTF.

The count of this clone is one. This sequence joins TRBV5-6 and TRBJ2-7, with D unclear. V lost 0 bases and J lost 8, with 12 bases in between. This CDR3 has 13 amino acids. Germline V gene data show CDR1 as SGHDT and CDR2 as YYEEEE. Written as DNA, the CDR3 is TGTGCCAGCAGCTTGGGGCAGCCTACGAAGCAGTACTTC. Protein: CASSLGQPTKQYF.

The genes are TRBV28 and TRBJ1-3; no firm D call. V was shortened by 7 bases and J by 0 bases, with 16 bases between the two germline ends. The CDR3 runs 16 residues. Germline CDR1 is MDHEN and CDR2 is SYDVKM. The DNA of the CDR3 is TGTGCCAGCACTCAAGGAGCTCTACTCTCTGGAAACACCATATATTTT. Translated: CASTQGALLSGNTIYF.

V is TRBV10-3 and J is TRBJ1-3; possibly TRBD1 for D (5 bases). Trimming cost V 3 bases and J 7 bases, with 19 bases left between them. CDR3 length equals 16 residues. CDR1 and CDR2 from the germline V gene are ENHRY and SYGVKD. The CDR3 spells CAISDGTDFNFNTIYF. The CDR3 DNA sequence: TGTGCCATCAGTGACGGGACTGATTTTAACTTCAACACCATATATTTT.

The chain has TRBV5-4 and TRBJ2-7; 7 nucleotides align to TRBD2. Germline V CDR1 and CDR2: SGHNT, YYREEE (reference sequence). The trim removed 4 bases at V and 2 bases at J, leaving 6 bases unmatched. The CDR3 has 14 amino acids. In nucleotides, the CDR3 is TGTGCCAGCAGCGGTCGGGAGGAAACCTACGAGCAGTACTTC. Encoded protein: CASSGREETYEQYF. Supplemented by reference TRBV5-4 and TRBJ2-7, the full variable domain reads ETGVTQSPTHLIKTRGQQVTLRCSSQSGHNTVSWYQQALGQGPQFIFQYYREEENGRGNFPPRFSGLQFPNYSSELNVNALELDDSALYLCASSGREETYEQYFGPGTRLTVT.

The chain uses TRBV18 and TRBJ1-5; D is uncertain. CDR3 length: 12 residues. Looked up from germline, CDR1 is KGHSH and CDR2 is LQKENI. Deletions cut 5 bases from V and 4 bases from J, with 6 bases between. The DNA of the CDR3 is TGTGCCAGCTCAAGGCCGAATCAGCCCCAGCATTTT. As protein: CASSRPNQPQHF.

In its sample, this clone was seen a few times. CDR3 sequence (DNA): TGTGCCACCGGACAGAACACTGAAGCTTTCTTT. It is translated as CATGQNTEAFF. V and J are TRBV19 and TRBJ1-1; TRBD1 might be the D (5 bases). CDR1 is LNHDA and CDR2 is SQIVND in the germline V gene (reference sequence). Trimming shortened V by 10 bases and J by 1 base, and 7 bases separated the two germline ends. The CDR3 is 11 residues long.

The gene calls are TRBV10-3 and TRBJ2-2, with D perhaps TRBD1 (5 bases). This CDR3 has 17 residues. Germline-derived CDR1 and CDR2 are ENHRY and SYGVKD. Trimming removed 6 bases at V and 1 base at J, with 18 bases between. CDR3 loop: CAIRPSPGFGNTGELFF. The CDR3 bases are TGTGCCATCAGGCCCTCTCCAGGGTTCGGGAACACCGGGGAGCTGTTTTTT.